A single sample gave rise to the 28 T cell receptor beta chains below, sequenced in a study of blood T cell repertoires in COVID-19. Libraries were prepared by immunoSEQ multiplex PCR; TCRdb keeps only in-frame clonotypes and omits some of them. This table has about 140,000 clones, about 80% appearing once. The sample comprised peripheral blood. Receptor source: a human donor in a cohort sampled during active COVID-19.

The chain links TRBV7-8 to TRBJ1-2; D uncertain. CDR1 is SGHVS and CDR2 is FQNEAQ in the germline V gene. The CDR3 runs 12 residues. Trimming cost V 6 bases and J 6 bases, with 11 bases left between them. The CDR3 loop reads CASSLNRDGYTF. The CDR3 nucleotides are TGTGCCAGCAGTTTGAACCGGGATGGCTACACCTTC.

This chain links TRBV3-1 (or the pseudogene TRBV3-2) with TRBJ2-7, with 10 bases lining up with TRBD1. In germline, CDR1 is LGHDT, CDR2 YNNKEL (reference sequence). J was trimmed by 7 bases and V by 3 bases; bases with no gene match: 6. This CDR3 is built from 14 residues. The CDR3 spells CASSHRQGAGEQYF. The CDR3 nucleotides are TGTGCCAGCAGCCATCGACAGGGGGCTGGAGAGCAGTACTTC.

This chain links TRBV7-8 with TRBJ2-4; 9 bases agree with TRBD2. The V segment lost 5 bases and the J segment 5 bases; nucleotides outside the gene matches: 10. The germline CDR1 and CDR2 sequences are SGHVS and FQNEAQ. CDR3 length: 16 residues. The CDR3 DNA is TGTGCCAGCAGCCGATTAGCGGGAGCAAGGCAAAACATTCAGTACTTC. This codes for CASSRLAGARQNIQYF.

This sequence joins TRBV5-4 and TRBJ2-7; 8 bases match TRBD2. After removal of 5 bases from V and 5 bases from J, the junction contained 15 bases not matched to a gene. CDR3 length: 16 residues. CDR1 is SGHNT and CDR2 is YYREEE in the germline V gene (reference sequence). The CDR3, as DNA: TGTGCCAGCAGGAGCGAGTCGAGCGGGAGTCTCCACGAGCAGTACTTC. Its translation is CASRSESSGSLHEQYF.

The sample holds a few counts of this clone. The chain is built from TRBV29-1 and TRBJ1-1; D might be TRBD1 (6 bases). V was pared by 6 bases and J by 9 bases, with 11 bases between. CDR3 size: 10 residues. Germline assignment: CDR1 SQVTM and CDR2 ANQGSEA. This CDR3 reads CSVRDIQAFF. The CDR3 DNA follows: TGCAGCGTCAGGGACATCCAAGCTTTCTTT.

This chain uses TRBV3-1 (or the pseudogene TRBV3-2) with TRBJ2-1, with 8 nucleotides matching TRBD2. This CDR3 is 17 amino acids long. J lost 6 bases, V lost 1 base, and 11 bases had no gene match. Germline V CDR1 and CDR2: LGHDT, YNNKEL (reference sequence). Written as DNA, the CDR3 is TGTGCCAGCAGCCAAGCGAGCCTAGCGGGTGTAACCAATGAGCAGTTCTTC. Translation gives CASSQASLAGVTNEQFF.

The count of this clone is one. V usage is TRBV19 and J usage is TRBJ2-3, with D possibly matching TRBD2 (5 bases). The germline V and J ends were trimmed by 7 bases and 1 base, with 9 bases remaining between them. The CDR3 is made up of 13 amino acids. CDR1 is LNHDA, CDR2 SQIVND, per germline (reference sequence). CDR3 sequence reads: CASNAGRTDTQYF. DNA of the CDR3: TGTGCCAGTAATGCGGGCCGCACAGATACGCAGTATTTT.

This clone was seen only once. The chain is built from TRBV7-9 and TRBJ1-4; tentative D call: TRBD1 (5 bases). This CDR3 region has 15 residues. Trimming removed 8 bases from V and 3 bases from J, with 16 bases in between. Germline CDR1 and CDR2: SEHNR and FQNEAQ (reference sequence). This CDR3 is CASGYSGVSNEKLFF. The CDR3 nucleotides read TGTGCCAGCGGATATTCGGGGGTCTCTAATGAAAAACTGTTTTTT.

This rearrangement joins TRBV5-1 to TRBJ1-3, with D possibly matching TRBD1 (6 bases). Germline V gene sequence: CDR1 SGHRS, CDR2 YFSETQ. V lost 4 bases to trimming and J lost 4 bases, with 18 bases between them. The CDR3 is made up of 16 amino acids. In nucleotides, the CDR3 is TGCGCCAGCAGCCACCAGGACAGCTCTCTGGGAAACACCATATATTTT. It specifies CASSHQDSSLGNTIYF.

This chain's CDR3 is CASSSGYSGTYEQYF. The CDR3 nucleotides are TGTGCCAGCAGTTCGGGTTACAGCGGGACCTACGAGCAGTACTTC. This chain joins TRBV6-5 and TRBJ2-7; 7 bases map to TRBD2. This CDR3 has 15 amino acids. Germline CDR1 reads MNHEY; CDR2 reads SVGAGI. J gave up 2 bases and V 4 bases, and 8 bases lay outside the gene matches.

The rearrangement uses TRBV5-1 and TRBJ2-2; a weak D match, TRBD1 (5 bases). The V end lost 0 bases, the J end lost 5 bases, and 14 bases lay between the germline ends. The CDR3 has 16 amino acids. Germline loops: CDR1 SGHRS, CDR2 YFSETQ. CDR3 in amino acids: CASSLGGLRGTGELFF. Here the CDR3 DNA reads TGCGCCAGCAGCTTGGGGGGCCTCCGAGGAACCGGGGAGCTGTTTTTT.

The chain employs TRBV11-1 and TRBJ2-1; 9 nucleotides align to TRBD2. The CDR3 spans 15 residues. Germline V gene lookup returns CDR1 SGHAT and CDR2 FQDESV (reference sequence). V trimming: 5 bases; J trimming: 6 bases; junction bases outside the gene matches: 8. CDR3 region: CASSNSGRGGNEQFF. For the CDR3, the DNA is TGTGCCAGCAGCAATAGCGGGAGAGGGGGCAATGAGCAGTTCTTC.

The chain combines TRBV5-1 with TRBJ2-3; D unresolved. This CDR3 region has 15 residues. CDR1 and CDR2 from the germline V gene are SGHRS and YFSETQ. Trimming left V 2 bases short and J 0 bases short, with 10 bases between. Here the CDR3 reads CASSFQTTSTDTQYF. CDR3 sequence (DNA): TGCGCCAGCAGCTTCCAGACAACTAGCACAGATACGCAGTATTTT.

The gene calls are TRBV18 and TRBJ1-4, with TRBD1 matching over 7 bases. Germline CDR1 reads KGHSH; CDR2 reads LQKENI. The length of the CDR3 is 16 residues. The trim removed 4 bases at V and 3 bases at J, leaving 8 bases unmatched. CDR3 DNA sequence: TGTGCCAGCTCACAATCCGCCGGGACAGCTAATGAAAAACTGTTTTTT. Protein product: CASSQSAGTANEKLFF.

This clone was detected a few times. The DNA of the CDR3 is TGCGCCAGCAGCACCCTCCCAGGACAGGGCGGAGAGACCCAGTACTTC. It is translated as CASSTLPGQGGETQYF. This sequence joins TRBV5-1 and TRBJ2-5; 8 nucleotides align to TRBD1. The CDR3 length is 16 residues. V lost 4 bases to trimming and J lost 4 bases; unmatched junction nucleotides: 12. From germline, CDR1 is SGHRS and CDR2 YFSETQ.

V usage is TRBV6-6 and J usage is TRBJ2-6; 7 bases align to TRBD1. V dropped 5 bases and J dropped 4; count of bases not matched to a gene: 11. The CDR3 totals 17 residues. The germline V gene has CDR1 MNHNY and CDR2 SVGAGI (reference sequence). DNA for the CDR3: TGTGCCAGCAGTCACACGGGACAGCCCTCAGGGGCCAACGTCCTGACTTTC. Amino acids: CASSHTGQPSGANVLTF.

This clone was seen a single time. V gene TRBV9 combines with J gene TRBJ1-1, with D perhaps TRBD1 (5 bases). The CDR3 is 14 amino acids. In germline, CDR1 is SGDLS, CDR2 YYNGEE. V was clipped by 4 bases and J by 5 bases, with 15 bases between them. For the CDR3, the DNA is TGTGCCAGCAGCCCTCAGGGTGGGAGGACTGAAGCTTTCTTT. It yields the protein CASSPQGGRTEAFF.

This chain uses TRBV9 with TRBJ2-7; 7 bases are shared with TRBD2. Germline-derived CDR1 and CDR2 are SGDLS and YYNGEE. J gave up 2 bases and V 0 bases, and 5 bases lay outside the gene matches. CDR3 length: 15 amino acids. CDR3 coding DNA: TGTGCCAGCAGCGTAGGTATAGGACTAGCCTACGAGCAGTACTTC. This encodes CASSVGIGLAYEQYF. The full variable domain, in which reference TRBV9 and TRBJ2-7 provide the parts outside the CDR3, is DSGVTQTPKHLITATGQRVTLRCSPRSGDLSVYWYQQSLDQGLQFLIQYYNGEERAKGNILERFSAQQFPDLHSELNLSSLELGDSALYFCASSVGIGLAYEQYFGPGTRLTVT.

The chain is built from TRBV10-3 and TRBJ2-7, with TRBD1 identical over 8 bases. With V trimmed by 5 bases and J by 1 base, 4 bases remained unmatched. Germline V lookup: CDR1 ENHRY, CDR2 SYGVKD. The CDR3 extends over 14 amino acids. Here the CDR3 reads CAISSGTGSYEQYF. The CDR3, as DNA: TGTGCCATCAGTTCCGGGACAGGATCCTACGAGCAGTACTTC.

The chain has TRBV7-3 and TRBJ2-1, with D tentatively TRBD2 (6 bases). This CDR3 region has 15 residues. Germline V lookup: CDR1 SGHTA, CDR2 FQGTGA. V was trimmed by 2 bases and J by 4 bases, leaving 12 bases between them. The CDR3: CASSLLASAYNEQFF. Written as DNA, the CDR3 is TGTGCCAGCAGCTTATTGGCTAGCGCTTACAATGAGCAGTTCTTC.

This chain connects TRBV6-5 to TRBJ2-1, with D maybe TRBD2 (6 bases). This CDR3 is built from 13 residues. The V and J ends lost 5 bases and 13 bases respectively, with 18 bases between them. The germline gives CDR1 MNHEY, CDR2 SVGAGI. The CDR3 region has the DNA TGTGCCAGCAGTCCCCCGGGACTTCCCTACCAGTTCTTC. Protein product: CASSPPGLPYQFF.

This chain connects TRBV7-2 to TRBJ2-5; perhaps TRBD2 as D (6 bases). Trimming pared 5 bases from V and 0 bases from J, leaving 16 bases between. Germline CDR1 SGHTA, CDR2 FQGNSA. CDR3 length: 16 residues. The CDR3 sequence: CASSPLAGLYQETQYF. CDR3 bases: TGTGCCAGCAGCCCATTGGCGGGACTTTACCAAGAGACCCAGTACTTC. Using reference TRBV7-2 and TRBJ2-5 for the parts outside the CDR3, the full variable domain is GAGVSQSPSNKVTEKGKDVELRCDPISGHTALYWYRQSLGQGLEFLIYFQGNSAPDKSGLPSDRFSAERTGGSVSTLTIQRTQQEDSAVYLCASSPLAGLYQETQYFGPGTRLLVL.

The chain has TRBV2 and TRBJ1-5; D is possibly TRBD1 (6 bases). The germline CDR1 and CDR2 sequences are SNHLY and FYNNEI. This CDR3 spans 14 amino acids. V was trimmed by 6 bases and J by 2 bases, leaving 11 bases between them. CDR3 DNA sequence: TGTGCCAGCAGATTCAGACAGGGCAATCAGCCCCAGCATTTT. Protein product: CASRFRQGNQPQHF.

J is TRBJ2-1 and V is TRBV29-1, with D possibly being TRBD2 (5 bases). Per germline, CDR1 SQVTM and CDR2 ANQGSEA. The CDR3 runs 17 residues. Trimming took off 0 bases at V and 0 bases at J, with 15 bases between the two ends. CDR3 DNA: TGCAGCGTTGAAGAATCACGGACTGTTAGCTCCTACAATGAGCAGTTCTTC. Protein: CSVEESRTVSSYNEQFF.

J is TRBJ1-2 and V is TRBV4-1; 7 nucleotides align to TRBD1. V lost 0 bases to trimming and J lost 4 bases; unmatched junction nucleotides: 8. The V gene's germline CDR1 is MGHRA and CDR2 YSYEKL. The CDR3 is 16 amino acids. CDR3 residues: CASSQDYRQGIYGYTF. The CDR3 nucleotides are TGCGCCAGCAGCCAAGACTACCGACAGGGTATCTATGGCTACACCTTC.

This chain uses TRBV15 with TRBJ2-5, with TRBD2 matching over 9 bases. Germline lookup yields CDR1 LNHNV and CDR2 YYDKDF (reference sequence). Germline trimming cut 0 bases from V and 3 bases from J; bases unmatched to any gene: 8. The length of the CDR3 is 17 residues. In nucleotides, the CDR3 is TGTGCCACCAGCAGAGAACTCACTAGCGGGCCCAAAGAGACCCAGTACTTC. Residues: CATSRELTSGPKETQYF.

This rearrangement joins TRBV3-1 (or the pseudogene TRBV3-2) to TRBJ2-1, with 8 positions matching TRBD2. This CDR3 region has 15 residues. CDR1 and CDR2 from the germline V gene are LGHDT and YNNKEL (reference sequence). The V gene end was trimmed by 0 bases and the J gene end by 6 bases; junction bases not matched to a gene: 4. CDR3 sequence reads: CASSQDASGSNEQFF. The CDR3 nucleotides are TGTGCCAGCAGCCAAGATGCCAGCGGGAGCAATGAGCAGTTCTTC.

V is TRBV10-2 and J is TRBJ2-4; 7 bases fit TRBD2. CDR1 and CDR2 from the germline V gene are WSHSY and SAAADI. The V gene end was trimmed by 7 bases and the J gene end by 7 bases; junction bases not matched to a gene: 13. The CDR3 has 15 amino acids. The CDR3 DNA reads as TGCGCCAGCACCCTATCCTCGGGAGGTACGAACATTCAGTACTTC. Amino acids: CASTLSSGGTNIQYF.